The subject of this entry is one TCR beta chain. Its antigen is undetermined. A much larger clone differs by one base, so this may be a read error. These data come from a study of shared clonotypes between healthy human individuals. Findings and limits, study-wide: Naive subsets typically showed greater estimated richness than memory subsets.

V lost 0 bases and J lost 2, with 9 bases in between. The CDR3 sequence is 15 residues long. Germline V CDR1 and CDR2: SGDLS, YYNGEE. Original analysis: Filtering differed, since immunoSEQ gave only junction sequences and no quality scores. Measured with immunoSEQ multiplex PCR; TCRdb has only the in-frame clones, and not every one. V and J calls and clone size follow that table, whereas D and trimming were derived from the DNA. The table records around 120,000 clones, less than 80% of them present only once. The sample comprised memory CD8+ T cells sorted from blood. Subset denoted: CD45RO+ cells pooled with CCR7-negative TemRA cells. V is TRBV9 and J is TRBJ1-3, with D possibly matching TRBD1 (5 bases). The TCR sequence derives from a woman aged 25 to 39 in good health. In DNA, the CDR3 is TGTGCCAGCAGCGTAGCTTGGGGGGCTGGAAACACCATATATTTT. This translates into CASSVAWGAGNTIYF.